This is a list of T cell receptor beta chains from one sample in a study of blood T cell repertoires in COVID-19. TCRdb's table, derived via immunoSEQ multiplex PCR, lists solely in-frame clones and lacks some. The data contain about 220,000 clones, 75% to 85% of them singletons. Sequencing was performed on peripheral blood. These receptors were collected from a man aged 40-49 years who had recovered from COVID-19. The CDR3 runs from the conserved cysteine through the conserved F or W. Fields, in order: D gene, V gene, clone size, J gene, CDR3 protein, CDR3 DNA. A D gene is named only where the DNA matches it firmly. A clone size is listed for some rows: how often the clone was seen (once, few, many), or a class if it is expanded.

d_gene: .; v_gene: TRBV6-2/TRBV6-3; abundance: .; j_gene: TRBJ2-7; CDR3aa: CASSEPPGYEQYF; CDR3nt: TGTGCCAGCAGCGAACCCCCAGGCTACGAGCAGTACTTC
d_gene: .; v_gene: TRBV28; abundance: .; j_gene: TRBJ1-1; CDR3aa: CASISRGGVTEAFF; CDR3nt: TGTGCCAGCATATCTCGGGGAGGGGTTACTGAAGCTTTCTTT
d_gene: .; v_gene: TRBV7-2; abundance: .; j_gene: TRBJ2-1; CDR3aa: CASSPSLSGYEQFF; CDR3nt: TGTGCCAGCAGCCCTAGCCTGTCCGGGTATGAGCAGTTCTTC
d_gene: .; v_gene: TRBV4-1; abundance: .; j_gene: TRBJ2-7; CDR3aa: CASSQDPQVRYEQYF; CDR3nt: TGCGCCAGCAGCCAAGATCCACAGGTCAGGTACGAGCAGTACTTC
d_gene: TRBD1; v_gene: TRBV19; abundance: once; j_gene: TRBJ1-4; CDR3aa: CASSFQGANEKLFF; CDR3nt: TGTGCCAGTAGTTTCCAGGGGGCTAATGAAAAACTGTTTTTT
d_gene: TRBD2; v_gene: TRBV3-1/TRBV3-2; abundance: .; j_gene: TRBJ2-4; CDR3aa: CASSQSRAGEKNIQYF; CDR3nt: TGTGCCAGCAGCCAATCCCGGGCGGGAGAGAAAAACATTCAGTACTTC
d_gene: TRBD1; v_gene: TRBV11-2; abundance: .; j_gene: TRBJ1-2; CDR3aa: CASSLDARTGSGYTF; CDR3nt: TGTGCCAGCAGCTTAGATGCCCGGACAGGGAGCGGCTACACCTTC
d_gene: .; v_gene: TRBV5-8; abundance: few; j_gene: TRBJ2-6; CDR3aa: CASSRTGANVLTF; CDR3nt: TGTGCCAGCAGCCGTACTGGGGCCAACGTCCTGACTTTC
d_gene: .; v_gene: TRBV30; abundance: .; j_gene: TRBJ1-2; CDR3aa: CAWSAGVLSYGYTF; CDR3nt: TGTGCCTGGAGCGCCGGGGTCCTCTCTTATGGCTACACCTTC
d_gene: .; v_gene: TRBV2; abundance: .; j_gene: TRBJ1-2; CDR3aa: CASSGPVTYF; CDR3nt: TGTGCCAGCAGTGGGCCCGTGACTTACTTC
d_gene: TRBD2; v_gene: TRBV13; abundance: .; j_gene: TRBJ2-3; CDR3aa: CASSSTSGGATDTQYF; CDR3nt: TGTGCCAGCAGCTCAACTAGCGGGGGGGCGACAGATACGCAGTATTTT
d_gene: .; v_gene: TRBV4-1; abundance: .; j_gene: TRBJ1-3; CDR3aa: CASSRPTGGNTIYF; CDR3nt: TGCGCCAGCAGCCGTCCGACAGGCGGAAACACCATATATTTT
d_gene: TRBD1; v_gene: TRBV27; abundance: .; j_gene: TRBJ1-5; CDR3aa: CASSTGTGEQPQHF; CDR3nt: TGTGCCAGCAGTACCGGGACAGGGGAACAGCCCCAGCATTTT
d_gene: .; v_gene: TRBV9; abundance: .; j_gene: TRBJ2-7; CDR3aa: CASSADSGGFYEQYF; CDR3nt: TGTGCCAGCAGCGCCGATAGCGGAGGGTTCTACGAGCAGTACTTC
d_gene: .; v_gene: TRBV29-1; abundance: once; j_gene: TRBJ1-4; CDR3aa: CSARAEHEKLFF; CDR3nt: TGCAGCGCCAGGGCGGAGCATGAAAAACTGTTTTTT
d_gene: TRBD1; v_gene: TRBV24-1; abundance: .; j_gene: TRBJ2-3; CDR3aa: CATSDLTDRGDTQYF; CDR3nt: TGTGCCACCAGTGATTTGACCGACAGGGGGGATACGCAGTATTTT
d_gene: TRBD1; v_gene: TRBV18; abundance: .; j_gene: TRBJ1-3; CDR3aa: CASSPNVGQAGSTIYF; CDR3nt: TGTGCCAGCTCACCTAACGTTGGACAGGCAGGATCCACCATATATTTT
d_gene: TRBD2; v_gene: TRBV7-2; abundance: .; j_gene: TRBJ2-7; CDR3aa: CASSLGGRGVYEQYF; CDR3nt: TGTGCCAGCAGCTTGGGCGGGAGAGGGGTGTACGAGCAGTACTTC
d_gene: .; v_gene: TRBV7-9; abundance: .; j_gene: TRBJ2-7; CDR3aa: CASTPGEGYEQYF; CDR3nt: TGTGCCAGCACGCCAGGGGAGGGCTACGAGCAGTACTTC
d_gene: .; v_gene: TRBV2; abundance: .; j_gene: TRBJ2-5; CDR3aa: CASILDRQETQYF; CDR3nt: .
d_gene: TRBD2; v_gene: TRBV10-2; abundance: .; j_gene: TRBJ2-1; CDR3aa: CASSGSGGAFNEQFF; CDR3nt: TGCGCCAGCAGTGGGAGCGGGGGGGCCTTCAATGAGCAGTTCTTC
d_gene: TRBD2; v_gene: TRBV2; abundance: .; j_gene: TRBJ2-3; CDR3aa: CASSPSGRADTQYF; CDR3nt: TGTGCCAGCAGTCCTAGCGGGAGGGCCGATACGCAGTATTTT
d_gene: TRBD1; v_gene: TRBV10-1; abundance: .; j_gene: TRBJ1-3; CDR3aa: CASLGQGCLSGNTIYF; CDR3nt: TGCGCCAGCCTGGGACAGGGGTGCCTCTCTGGAAACACCATATATTTT
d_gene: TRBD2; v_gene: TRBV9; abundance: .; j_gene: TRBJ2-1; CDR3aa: CASSAEGLAEDEQFF; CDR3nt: TGTGCCAGCAGCGCAGAAGGGCTAGCGGAGGACGAGCAGTTCTTC
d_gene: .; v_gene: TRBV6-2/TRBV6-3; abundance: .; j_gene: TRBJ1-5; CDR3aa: CASSYSSGFSNQPQHF; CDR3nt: TGTGCCAGCAGTTACTCATCCGGGTTCAGCAATCAGCCCCAGCATTTT
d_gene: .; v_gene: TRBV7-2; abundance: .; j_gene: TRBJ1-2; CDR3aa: CASSFSGGFGYGYTF; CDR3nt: TGTGCCAGCAGCTTCTCGGGGGGCTTTGGCTATGGCTACACCTTC
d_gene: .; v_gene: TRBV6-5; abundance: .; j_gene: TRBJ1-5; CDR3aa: CASVPGSNQPQHF; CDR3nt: TGTGCCAGCGTTCCAGGTAGCAATCAGCCCCAGCATTTT
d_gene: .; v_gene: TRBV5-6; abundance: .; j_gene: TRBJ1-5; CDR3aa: CASSLFSGRSNQPQHF; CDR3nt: TGTGCCAGCAGCTTGTTTTCGGGTAGGAGCAATCAGCCCCAGCATTTT
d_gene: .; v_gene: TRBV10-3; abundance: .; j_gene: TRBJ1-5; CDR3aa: CAISESARGSGVNQPQHF; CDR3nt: TGTGCCATCAGTGAGTCGGCTAGAGGATCAGGGGTCAATCAGCCCCAGCATTTT
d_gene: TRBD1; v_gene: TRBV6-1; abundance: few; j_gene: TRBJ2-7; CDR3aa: CASSEGTGGSYEQYF; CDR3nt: TGTGCCAGCAGTGAAGGGACAGGGGGCTCCTACGAGCAGTACTTC
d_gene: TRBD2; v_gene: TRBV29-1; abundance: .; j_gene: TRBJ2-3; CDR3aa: CSGTSESSTDTQYF; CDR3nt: TGCAGCGGGACTAGCGAATCTAGCACAGATACGCAGTATTTT
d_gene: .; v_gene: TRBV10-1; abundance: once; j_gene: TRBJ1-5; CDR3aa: CASSLQGDQPQHF; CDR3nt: TGCGCCAGCAGTCTACAGGGTGATCAGCCCCAGCATTTT
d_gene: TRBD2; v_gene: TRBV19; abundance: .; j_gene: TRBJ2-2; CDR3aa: CASRSGGAGGELFF; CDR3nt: TGTGCCAGTAGGAGCGGGGGGGCCGGCGGGGAGCTGTTTTTT
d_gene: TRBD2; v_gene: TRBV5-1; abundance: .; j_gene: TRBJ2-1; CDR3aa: CASSLVATSGYNEQFF; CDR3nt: TGCGCCAGCAGCTTGGTCGCGACTAGCGGCTACAATGAGCAGTTCTTC
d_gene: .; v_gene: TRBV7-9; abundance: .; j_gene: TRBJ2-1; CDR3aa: CASNLGLSYNEQFF; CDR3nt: TGTGCCAGCAACTTGGGCCTATCCTACAATGAGCAGTTCTTC
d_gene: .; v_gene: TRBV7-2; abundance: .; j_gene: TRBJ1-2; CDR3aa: CASSLGRRATGYTF; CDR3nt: TGTGCCAGCAGCTTAGGTCGGAGGGCTACTGGCTACACCTTC
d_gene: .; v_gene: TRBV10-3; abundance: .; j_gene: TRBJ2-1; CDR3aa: CAISARGSSYNEQFF; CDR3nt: TGTGCCATCAGTGCAAGGGGGAGCTCCTACAATGAGCAGTTCTTC
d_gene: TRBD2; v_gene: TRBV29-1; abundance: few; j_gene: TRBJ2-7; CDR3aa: CSVLKREGLNEQYF; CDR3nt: TGCAGCGTTCTTAAGCGGGAGGGTTTGAACGAGCAGTACTTC
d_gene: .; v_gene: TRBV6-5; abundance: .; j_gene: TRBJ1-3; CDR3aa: CASRPRTGFGNTIYF; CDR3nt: TGTGCCAGCAGACCCCGAACAGGGTTTGGAAACACCATATATTTT
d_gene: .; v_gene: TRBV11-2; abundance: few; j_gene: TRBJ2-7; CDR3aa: CASSLITDEQYF; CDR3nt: TGTGCCAGCAGCCTCATTACGGACGAGCAGTACTTC
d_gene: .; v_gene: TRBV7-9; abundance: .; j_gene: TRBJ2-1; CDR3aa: CASSLGGPLHNEQFF; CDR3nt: TGTGCCAGCAGCTTAGGGGGCCCCCTACACAATGAGCAGTTCTTC
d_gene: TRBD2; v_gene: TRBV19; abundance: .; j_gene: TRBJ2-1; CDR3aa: CASSIGLAGAREQFF; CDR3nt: TGTGCCAGTAGTATAGGTCTAGCGGGAGCCCGCGAGCAGTTCTTC
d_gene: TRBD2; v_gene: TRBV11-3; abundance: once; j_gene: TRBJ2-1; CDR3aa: CASSLGWRGGDEQFF; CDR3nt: TGTGCCAGCAGCTTGGGGTGGAGGGGAGGGGATGAGCAGTTCTTC
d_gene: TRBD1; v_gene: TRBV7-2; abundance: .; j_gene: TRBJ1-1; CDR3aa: CASSLVGQGAISTEAFF; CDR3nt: TGTGCCAGCAGCTTAGTAGGACAGGGGGCCATTAGCACTGAAGCTTTCTTT
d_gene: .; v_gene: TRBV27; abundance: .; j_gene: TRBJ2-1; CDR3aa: CASSFTPGRVEQFF; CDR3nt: TGTGCCAGCAGTTTTACCCCCGGCAGGGTCGAGCAGTTCTTC
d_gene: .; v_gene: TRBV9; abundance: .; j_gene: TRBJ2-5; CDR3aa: CASTSRPSPRETQYF; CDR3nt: TGTGCCAGCACCTCCAGACCGTCGCCGCGGGAGACCCAGTACTTC
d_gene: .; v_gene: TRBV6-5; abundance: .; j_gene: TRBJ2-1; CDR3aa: CASRGGGAHNEQFF; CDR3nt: TGTGCCAGCAGGGGCGGGGGCGCCCACAATGAGCAGTTCTTC